Listed here are 22 T cell receptor beta chains from one sample, sequenced in a study of sequential checkpoint blockade in melanoma. Treatment reported: randomized to nivolumab then ipilimumab (arm A) or the reverse (arm B). Data came from immunoSEQ multiplex PCR; TCRdb stores just in-frame clones and leaves some out. This table has around 6,100 clones, 21% appearing once. The sequencing here drew on tumor tissue (inferred from file names), taken from a patient given nivolumab and ipilimumab in sequence. These receptors were taken from a human donor with melanoma.

The gene calls are TRBV5-1 and TRBJ2-1; 15 bases align to TRBD2. The germline CDR1 and CDR2 sequences are SGHRS and YFSETQ. CDR3 length: 16 residues. The V segment lost 3 bases and the J segment 4 bases; nucleotides outside the gene matches: 2. CDR3 loop: CASSSGLAGGYNEQFF. The CDR3 DNA reads as TGCGCCAGCAGCTCCGGACTAGCGGGGGGGTACAATGAGCAGTTCTTC.

V gene TRBV30 combines with J gene TRBJ2-1; possible D gene TRBD1, 5 bases. Germline CDR1 GTSNPN, CDR2 SVGIG (reference sequence). Between the trimmed V and J ends, which lost 0 bases and 8 bases, there was a span of 8 bases. This CDR3 is built from 12 residues. CDR3 coding DNA: TGTGCCTGGAGTGTACTCAGGGATGAGCAGTTCTTC. Protein: CAWSVLRDEQFF.

The V gene is TRBV30, the J gene TRBJ2-4; D gene unclear. The CDR3 extends over 13 amino acids. The germline V gene has CDR1 GTSNPN and CDR2 SVGIG (reference sequence). V was cut by 4 bases and J by 2 bases, with 9 bases left in between. In DNA, the CDR3 is TGTGCCTGGACTACCTCCTCCAAAAACATTCAGTACTTC. Amino acid sequence: CAWTTSSKNIQYF.

The chain carries TRBV19 and TRBJ1-5; 9 positions match TRBD1. Losses at the gene ends were 4 bases for V and 7 bases for J; bases not matched to a gene: 5. Germline values: CDR1 LNHDA, CDR2 SQIVND (reference sequence). The CDR3 covers 14 residues. CDR3 coding DNA: TGTGCCAGTAGTACTACAGGGGGCGGACAGCCCCAGCATTTT. It encodes CASSTTGGGQPQHF. The complete variable domain, with remaining parts taken from reference TRBV19 and TRBJ1-5, reads DGGITQSPKYLFRKEGQNVTLSCEQNLNHDAMYWYRQDPGQGLRLIYYSQIVNDFQKGDIAEGYSVSREKKESFPLTVTSAQKNPTAFYLCASSTTGGGQPQHFGDGTRLSIL.

This clone was counted only a few times. V usage is TRBV9 and J usage is TRBJ2-1; 9 positions agree with TRBD2. CDR3 length equals 16 residues. Germline CDR1 SGDLS, CDR2 YYNGEE. Trimming at V came to 3 bases and at J to 6 bases, leaving 10 bases not matched to a gene. In DNA, the CDR3 is TGTGCCAGCAGCGACTCCGGGACTAGCTGGGTCAATGAGCAGTTCTTC. As protein: CASSDSGTSWVNEQFF.

This clone was counted only a few times. V usage is TRBV23-1 and J usage is TRBJ1-2; D call uncertain. TRBV23-1 falls under the ORF class, with uncertain function. Trimming removed 6 bases from V and 5 bases from J, with 13 bases in between. The CDR3 consists of 13 residues. The CDR3 DNA is TGCGCCAGCAGCTTCTTATTTGGGTATGGCTACACCTTC. The encoded protein is CASSFLFGYGYTF.

This chain uses TRBV7-4 with TRBJ1-2; D is uncertain. The V and J ends lost 3 bases and 0 bases respectively, with 5 bases between them. Germline assignment: CDR1 SGHVT and CDR2 SQSDAQ. The CDR3 covers 13 residues. CDR3 sequence (DNA): TGTGCCAGCAGCTTCCCATCTAACTATGGCTACACCTTC. The encoded protein is CASSFPSNYGYTF.

The chain couples TRBV30 to TRBJ2-2; 7 positions match TRBD1. Looked up from germline, CDR1 is GTSNPN and CDR2 is SVGIG (reference sequence). The CDR3 runs 15 residues. The V and J ends lost 4 bases and 0 bases, in that order; junction bases with no gene match: 5. CDR3 amino acids: CAWNSGQTNTGELFF. The CDR3, as DNA: TGTGCCTGGAATTCGGGACAGACGAACACCGGGGAGCTGTTTTTT.

A remark on this clone: Other DNA sequences from this sample encode an identical CDR3 as well. The chain uses TRBV19 and TRBJ2-3; either TRBD1 or TRBD2 may fit D (7 bases each). The V end lost 2 bases, the J end lost 3 bases, and 12 bases lay between the germline ends. This CDR3 has 15 amino acids. From germline, CDR1 is LNHDA and CDR2 SQIVND (reference sequence). CDR3 DNA sequence: TGTGCCAGTAGTATAAGACAGGGAGGGACAGATACGCAGTATTTT. It specifies CASSIRQGGTDTQYF. The full variable domain, with the rest looked up from reference TRBV19 and TRBJ2-3, is DGGITQSPKYLFRKEGQNVTLSCEQNLNHDAMYWYRQDPGQGLRLIYYSQIVNDFQKGDIAEGYSVSREKKESFPLTVTSAQKNPTAFYLCASSIRQGGTDTQYFGPGTRLTVL.

The chain recombines TRBV18 with TRBJ1-5; no clear D. CDR1 is KGHSH, CDR2 LQKENI, per germline. V lost 3 bases, J lost 5 bases, and 8 bases lay in between. There are 13 residues in the CDR3. CDR3 sequence (DNA): TGTGCCAGCTCACCCATTGGGGATCAGCCCCAGCATTTT. It encodes CASSPIGDQPQHF.

This clone was seen a handful of times. The gene calls are TRBV6-1 and TRBJ2-7; TRBD2 is a possible D gene (5 bases). The V and J ends lost 0 bases and 0 bases respectively, with 9 bases between them. Germline assignment: CDR1 MNHNS and CDR2 SASEGT. The CDR3 is made up of 15 amino acids. DNA of the CDR3: TGTGCCAGCAGTGAAGCAGGAGGCGGCTCCTACGAGCAGTACTTC. Translation: CASSEAGGGSYEQYF.

Ten or more counts support this clone. The genes are TRBV11-3 and TRBJ2-4, with 7 bases lining up with TRBD2. J gave up 8 bases and V 0 bases, and 10 bases lay outside the gene matches. Germline loops: CDR1 SGHNT, CDR2 YENEEA. CDR3 length: 16 residues. This CDR3 reads CASSLDGGDPGDIQYF. For the CDR3, the DNA is TGTGCCAGCAGCTTAGATGGGGGGGACCCCGGGGACATTCAGTACTTC.

This clone was seen a few times. The gene calls are TRBV5-1 and TRBJ2-3; D is undetermined. The CDR3 contains 16 residues. The ends were cut back, 0 bases at V and 4 bases at J, with 15 bases in the middle. Germline V lookup: CDR1 SGHRS, CDR2 YFSETQ. The CDR3 nucleotides read TGCGCCAGCAGCTTGGTGGGAAGTCGCCAGGCAGATACGCAGTATTTT. Residues: CASSLVGSRQADTQYF. The full variable domain, with the rest looked up from reference TRBV5-1 and TRBJ2-3, is KAGVTQTPRYLIKTRGQQVTLSCSPISGHRSVSWYQQTPGQGLQFLFEYFSETQRNKGNFPGRFSGRQFSNSRSEMNVSTLELGDSALYLCASSLVGSRQADTQYFGPGTRLTVL.

This clone was seen a handful of times. The V gene is TRBV6-8, the J gene TRBJ1-1, with 9 bases aligning to TRBD1. This CDR3 comprises 14 residues. CDR1 is MNHGY and CDR2 is SAAAGT in the germline V gene. V dropped 9 bases and J dropped 6; count of bases not matched to a gene: 11. In DNA, the CDR3 is TGTGCCAGTACTACCGGGACAGGGAAAGCTGAAGCTTTCTTT. This codes for CASTTGTGKAEAFF.

This clone is medium-sized by share. The chain has TRBV11-3 and TRBJ2-5; D is possibly TRBD1 (6 bases). Germline CDR1 is SGHNT and CDR2 is YENEEA. The CDR3 covers 16 residues. The V end was cut by 2 bases, the J end by 1 base, with 14 bases between. Written as DNA, the CDR3 is TGTGCCAGCAGCTTAACAACAGGCAGGGGCCAAGAGACCCAGTACTTC. It is translated as CASSLTTGRGQETQYF.

This chain links TRBV18 with TRBJ2-2, with a possible D match to TRBD1 (5 bases). Germline CDR1 and CDR2: KGHSH and LQKENI. The CDR3 covers 14 residues. V was clipped by 4 bases and J by 3 bases, with 9 bases between them. CDR3 in amino acids: CASSRLGDTGELFF. CDR3 coding DNA: TGTGCCAGCTCACGTTTAGGGGACACCGGGGAGCTGTTTTTT.

By sample fraction, this clone is medium-sized. J is TRBJ1-1 and V is TRBV14, with D possibly TRBD1 on 5 matching bases. The V gene lost 4 bases and the J gene lost 0 bases, with 18 bases spanning the gap. This CDR3 is built from 17 residues. CDR1 and CDR2 from the germline V gene are SGHDN and FVKESK. The CDR3 DNA follows: TGTGCCAGCAGCCCCATCGGGAGGGGATACATGAACACTGAAGCTTTCTTT. This gives the protein CASSPIGRGYMNTEAFF. Based on the CDR3 plus reference TRBV14 and TRBJ1-1, the full variable domain is EAGVTQFPSHSVIEKGQTVTLRCDPISGHDNLYWYRRVMGKEIKFLLHFVKESKQDESGMPNNRFLAERTGGTYSTLKVQPAELEDSGVYFCASSPIGRGYMNTEAFFGQGTRLTVV.

The chain is built from TRBV18 and TRBJ1-1; 8 nucleotides line up with TRBD1. Germline V gene data show CDR1 as KGHSH and CDR2 as LQKENI. CDR3 size: 16 residues. V lost 1 base, J lost 1 base, and 5 bases stayed unmatched. This CDR3 is CASSPQGQGQNTEAFF. CDR3 in DNA: TGTGCCAGCTCACCACAAGGACAGGGTCAGAACACTGAAGCTTTCTTT.

This clone was recorded at least ten times. The gene calls are TRBV4-1 and TRBJ2-7; TRBD2 might be the D (5 bases). Deletions cut 1 base from V and 2 bases from J, with 9 bases between. CDR3 length equals 14 residues. From germline, CDR1 is MGHRA and CDR2 YSYEKL. The CDR3 DNA reads TGCGCCAGCAGCCAAGGTGGGAGTACCTACGAGCAGTACTTC. Protein sequence: CASSQGGSTYEQYF.

This clone was picked up a small number of times. CDR3 sequence (DNA): TGTGCCAGCTGGGAGACTAACTATGGCTACACCTTC. Its translation is CASWETNYGYTF. This chain uses TRBV9 with TRBJ1-2, with unresolved D. Trimming removed 7 bases at V and 0 bases at J, with 7 bases between. The CDR3 spans 12 residues. Germline loops: CDR1 SGDLS, CDR2 YYNGEE.

This clone was found many times. The chain joins TRBV19 to TRBJ1-5; D call uncertain. V dropped 3 bases and J dropped 2 bases, with 5 bases sitting between them. Germline CDR1 reads LNHDA; CDR2 reads SQIVND (reference sequence). There are 13 residues in the CDR3. CDR3 nucleotide sequence: TGTGCCAGTAGTATGGTAGGCAATCAGCCCCAGCATTTT. Protein: CASSMVGNQPQHF.

V and J are TRBV19 and TRBJ2-1; 7 bases align to TRBD1. Germline lookup yields CDR1 LNHDA and CDR2 SQIVND (reference sequence). The CDR3 is 13 amino acids. V was clipped by 5 bases and J by 7 bases; unmatched bases: 5. The CDR3 sequence is CASSVTGENEQFF. CDR3 DNA sequence: TGTGCCAGTAGTGTAACAGGGGAAAATGAGCAGTTCTTC.